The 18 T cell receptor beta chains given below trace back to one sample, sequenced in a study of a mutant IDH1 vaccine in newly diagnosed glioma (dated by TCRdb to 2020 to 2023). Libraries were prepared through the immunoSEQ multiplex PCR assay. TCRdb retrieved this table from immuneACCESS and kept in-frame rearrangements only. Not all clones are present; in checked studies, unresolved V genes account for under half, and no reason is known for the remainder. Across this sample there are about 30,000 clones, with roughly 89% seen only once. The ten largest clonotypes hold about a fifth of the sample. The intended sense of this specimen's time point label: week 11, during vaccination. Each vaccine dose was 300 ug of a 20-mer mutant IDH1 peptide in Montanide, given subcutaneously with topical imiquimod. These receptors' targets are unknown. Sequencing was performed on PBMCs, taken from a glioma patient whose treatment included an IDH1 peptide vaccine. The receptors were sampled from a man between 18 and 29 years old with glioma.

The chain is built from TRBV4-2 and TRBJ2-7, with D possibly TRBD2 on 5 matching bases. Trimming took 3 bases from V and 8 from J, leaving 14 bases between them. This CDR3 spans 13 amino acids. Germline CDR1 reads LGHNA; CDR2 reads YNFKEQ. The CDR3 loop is CASSQERVAQQYF. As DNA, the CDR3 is TGTGCCAGCAGCCAGGAGAGGGTGGCTCAGCAGTACTTC.

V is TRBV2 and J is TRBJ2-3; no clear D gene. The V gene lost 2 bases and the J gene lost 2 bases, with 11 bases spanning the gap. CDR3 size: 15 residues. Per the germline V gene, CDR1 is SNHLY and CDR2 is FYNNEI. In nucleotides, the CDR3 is TGTGCCAGCAGTGAAAGTCCCCCTACCACAGATACGCAGTATTTT. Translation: CASSESPPTTDTQYF.

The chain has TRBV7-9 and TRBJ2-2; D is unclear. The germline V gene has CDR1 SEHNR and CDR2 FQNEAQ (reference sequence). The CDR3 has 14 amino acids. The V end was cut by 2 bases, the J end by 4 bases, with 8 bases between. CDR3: CASSLYQATGELFF. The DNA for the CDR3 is TGTGCCAGCAGCTTATACCAGGCCACCGGGGAGCTGTTTTTT.

For the CDR3, the DNA is TGTGCCAGCAGAACAGGACAGGGCCGAAACACTGAAGCTTTCTTT. Protein product: CASRTGQGRNTEAFF. The rearrangement links TRBV6-5 to TRBJ1-1; 8 bases align to TRBD1. V shed 6 bases, J shed 2 bases, and the junction held 8 bases outside the gene matches. CDR3 length: 15 residues. Germline CDR1 is MNHEY and CDR2 is SVGAGI.

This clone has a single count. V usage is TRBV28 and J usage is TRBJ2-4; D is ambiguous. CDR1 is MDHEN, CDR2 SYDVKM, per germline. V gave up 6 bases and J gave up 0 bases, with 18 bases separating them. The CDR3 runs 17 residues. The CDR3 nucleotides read TGTGCCAGCAGCCCCAAGGATATCCTTCTAGCCAAAAACATTCAGTACTTC. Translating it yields CASSPKDILLAKNIQYF.

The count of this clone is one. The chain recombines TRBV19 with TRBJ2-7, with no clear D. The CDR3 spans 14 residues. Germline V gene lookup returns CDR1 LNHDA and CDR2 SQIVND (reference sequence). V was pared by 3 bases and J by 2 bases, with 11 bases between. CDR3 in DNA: TGTGCCAGTAGTATGGGCCTACCGACCTACGAGCAGTACTTC. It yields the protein CASSMGLPTYEQYF.

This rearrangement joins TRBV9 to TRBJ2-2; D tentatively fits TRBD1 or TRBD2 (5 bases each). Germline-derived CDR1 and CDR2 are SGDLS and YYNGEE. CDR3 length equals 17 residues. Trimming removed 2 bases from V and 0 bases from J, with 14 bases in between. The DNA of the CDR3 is TGTGCCAGCAGCGTTTATGACGGGGCCGCGAACACCGGGGAGCTGTTTTTT. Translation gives CASSVYDGAANTGELFF.

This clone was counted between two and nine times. In DNA form, the CDR3 reads TGTGCCAGCTCACATGGACAGGGGGGAACCACTGAAGCTTTCTTT. Translated, it gives CASSHGQGGTTEAFF. The chain is built from TRBV18 and TRBJ1-1, with 10 bases matching TRBD1. Losses at the gene ends were 4 bases for V and 4 bases for J; bases not matched to a gene: 6. CDR1 and CDR2 from the germline V gene are KGHSH and LQKENI. This CDR3 contains 15 residues.

Written as DNA, the CDR3 is TGCGCCAGCAGCCAAGACGGGCTAGCGGGCCGTTCTAGCACAGATACGCAGTATTTT. It specifies CASSQDGLAGRSSTDTQYF. V and J are TRBV4-3 and TRBJ2-3, with TRBD2 matching over 8 bases. The germline V gene encodes CDR1 LGHNA and CDR2 YSLEER. The CDR3 extends over 19 amino acids. V gave up 0 bases and J gave up 0 bases; unmatched junction bases: 11.

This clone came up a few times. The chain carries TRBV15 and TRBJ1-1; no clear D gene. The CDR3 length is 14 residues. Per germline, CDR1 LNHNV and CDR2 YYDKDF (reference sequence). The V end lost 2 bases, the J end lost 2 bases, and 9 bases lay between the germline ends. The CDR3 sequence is CATSRPADNTEAFF. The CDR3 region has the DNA TGTGCCACCAGCAGACCAGCAGACAACACTGAAGCTTTCTTT.

CDR3 loop: CAWSVYGYEQYF. CDR3 bases: TGTGCCTGGAGTGTGTACGGATACGAGCAGTACTTC. The chain combines TRBV30 with TRBJ2-7; the D is unclear. V lost 0 bases and J lost 4, with 7 bases in between. Germline values: CDR1 GTSNPN, CDR2 SVGIG (reference sequence). The CDR3 consists of 12 residues.

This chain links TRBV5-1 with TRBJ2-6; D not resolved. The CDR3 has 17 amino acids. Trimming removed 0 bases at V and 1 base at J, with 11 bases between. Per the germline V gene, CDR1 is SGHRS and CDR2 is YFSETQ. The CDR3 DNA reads TGCGCCAGCAGCTTGGTGGCAGGCTTTTCTGGGGCCAACGTCCTGACTTTC. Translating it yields CASSLVAGFSGANVLTF.

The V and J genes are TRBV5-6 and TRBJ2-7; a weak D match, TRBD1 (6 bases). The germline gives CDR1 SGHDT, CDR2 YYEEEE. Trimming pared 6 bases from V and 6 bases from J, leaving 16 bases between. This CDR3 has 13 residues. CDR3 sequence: CASKTTVGAEQYF. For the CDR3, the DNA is TGTGCCAGCAAGACGACAGTGGGGGCCGAGCAGTACTTC. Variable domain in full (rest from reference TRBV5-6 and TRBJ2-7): DAGVTQSPTHLIKTRGQQVTLRCSPKSGHDTVSWYQQALGQGPQFIFQYYEEEERQRGNFPDRFSGHQFPNYSSELNVNALLLGDSALYLCASKTTVGAEQYFGPGTRLTVT.

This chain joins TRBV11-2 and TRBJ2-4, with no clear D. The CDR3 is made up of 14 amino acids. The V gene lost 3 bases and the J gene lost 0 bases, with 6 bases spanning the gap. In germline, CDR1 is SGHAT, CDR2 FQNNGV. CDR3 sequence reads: CASSFSLAKNIQYF. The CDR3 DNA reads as TGTGCCAGCAGCTTTAGCCTAGCCAAAAACATTCAGTACTTC. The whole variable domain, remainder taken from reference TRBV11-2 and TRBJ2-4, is EAGVAQSPRYKIIEKRQSVAFWCNPISGHATLYWYQQILGQGPKLLIQFQNNGVVDDSQLPKDRFSAERLKGVDSTLKIQPAKLEDSAVYLCASSFSLAKNIQYFGAGTRLSVL.

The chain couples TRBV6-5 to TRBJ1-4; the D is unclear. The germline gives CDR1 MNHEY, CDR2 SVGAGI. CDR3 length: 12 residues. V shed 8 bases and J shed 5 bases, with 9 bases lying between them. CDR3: CASAGLNEKLFF. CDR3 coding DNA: TGTGCCAGCGCCGGGCTAAATGAAAAACTGTTTTTT.

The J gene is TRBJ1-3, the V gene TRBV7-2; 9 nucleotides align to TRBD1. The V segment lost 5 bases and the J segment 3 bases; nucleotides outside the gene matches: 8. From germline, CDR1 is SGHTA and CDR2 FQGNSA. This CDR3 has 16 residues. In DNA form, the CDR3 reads TGTGCCAGCAGCCCGCCTACAGGGGGCTTTGGAAACACCATATATTTT. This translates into CASSPPTGGFGNTIYF. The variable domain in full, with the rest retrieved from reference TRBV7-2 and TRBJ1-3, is GAGVSQSPSNKVTEKGKDVELRCDPISGHTALYWYRQSLGQGLEFLIYFQGNSAPDKSGLPSDRFSAERTGGSVSTLTIQRTQQEDSAVYLCASSPPTGGFGNTIYFGEGSWLTVV.

CDR3 region: CASSYARNTEAFF. CDR3 DNA: TGTGCCAGCAGTTACGCCAGGAACACTGAAGCTTTCTTT. The gene calls are TRBV6-6 and TRBJ1-1; D is uncertain. Trimming took 2 bases from V and 1 from J, leaving 5 bases between them. Germline CDR1 reads MNHNY; CDR2 reads SVGAGI (reference sequence). The CDR3 has 13 residues.

As DNA, the CDR3 is TGTGCCAGCGGAGGGCCAGCCGCGAACACCGGGGAGCTGTTTTTT. Its translation is CASGGPAANTGELFF. The gene calls are TRBV2 and TRBJ2-2; D is possibly TRBD2 (6 bases). Trimming removed 8 bases from V and 0 bases from J, with 13 bases in between. This CDR3 is built from 15 residues. CDR1 is SNHLY and CDR2 is FYNNEI in the germline V gene.